Below, 13 T cell receptor beta chains from the same sample are listed, as sequenced in a study of T cell repertoires in cytomegalovirus infection. Their antigens are not known. MiXCR, applied by TCRdb to the reads, yields one record per CDR3 protein. The table lists some 940,000 distinct CDR3 sequences, 30% to 40% of them singletons. This specimen consisted of cultured CD8+ T cells from PBMCs, obtained from culture after CMV antigen stimulation. These receptors all come from a human donor in good health (CMV status not recorded). Some clones in this sample may be carry-over from other donors' samples.

The V gene is TRBV18, the J gene TRBJ1-1; a possible D gene is TRBD1 (6 bases). The CDR3 sequence is 12 residues long. The germline V gene has CDR1 KGHSH and CDR2 LQKENI. Between the trimmed V and J ends, which lost 3 bases and 11 bases, there was a span of 13 bases. CDR3 sequence reads: CASSPTGILAFF. DNA for the CDR3: TGTGCCAGCTCACCTACAGGGATTTTGGCTTTCTTT.

With respect to this clonotype: This may stem from a read error, because a much larger clone lies one nucleotide away. This chain links TRBV28 with TRBJ1-2; D perhaps matches TRBD1 (6 bases). Germline CDR1 MDHEN, CDR2 SYDVKM. This CDR3 has 16 residues. Trimming cost V 3 bases and J 3 bases, with 17 bases left between them. The CDR3 bases are TGTGCCAGCAGTTTTTGGGGGGCGCGGGGGCACTATGGCTACACCTTC. Translating gives CASSFWGARGHYGYTF.

This chain connects TRBV7-3 to TRBJ1-2; a weak D match, TRBD1 (6 bases). V was clipped by 5 bases and J by 7 bases, with 26 bases between them. The CDR3 covers 17 residues. Germline CDR1 SGHTA, CDR2 FQGTGA. The CDR3 coding sequence is TGTGCCAGCAGCCCAGGGGACCGAAATCCATTTACGGGTGGCTACACCTTC. Its translation is CASSPGDRNPFTGGYTF.

This clonotype has more than one count but fewer than ten. V is TRBV6-2 or TRBV6-3 and J is TRBJ2-7; 8 bases map to TRBD2. From germline, CDR1 is MNHEY and CDR2 SVGEGT. J lost 5 bases, V lost 0 bases, and 12 bases had no gene match. The CDR3 totals 17 residues. Written as DNA, the CDR3 is TGTGCCAGCAGTTACTCGACCGGCGGGGGGCCGGCCAACGAGCAGTACGTC. It translates to CASSYSTGGGPANEQYV.

V gene TRBV6-5 combines with J gene TRBJ1-2; D perhaps matches TRBD1 (5 bases). Trimming stripped 2 bases from V and 6 bases from J, with 10 bases between. Germline CDR1 is MNHEY and CDR2 is SVGAGI. This CDR3 contains 13 residues. CDR3 sequence reads: CASSYRGTNGYTF. The CDR3 coding sequence is TGTGCCAGCAGTTACAGGGGCACCAATGGCTACACCTTC.

The V call is TRBV19, the J call TRBJ1-1, with D tentatively TRBD1 (5 bases). This CDR3 region has 15 residues. Germline loops: CDR1 LNHDA, CDR2 SQIVND (reference sequence). V was shortened by 0 bases and J by 4 bases, with 12 bases between the two germline ends. CDR3 loop: CASSIDRRGPTEAFF. In DNA, the CDR3 is TGTGCCAGTAGTATAGACAGGCGGGGACCCACTGAAGCTTTCTTT. Supplemented by reference TRBV19 and TRBJ1-1, the full variable domain reads DGGITQSPKYLFRKEGQNVTLSCEQNLNHDAMYWYRQDPGQGLRLIYYSQIVNDFQKGDIAEGYSVSREKKESFPLTVTSAQKNPTAFYLCASSIDRRGPTEAFFGQGTRLTVV.

The table lists this clonotype with a few counts. The genes are TRBV14 and TRBJ2-1; 9 positions agree with TRBD1. Germline CDR1 SGHDN, CDR2 FVKESK. Losses at the gene ends were 0 bases for V and 4 bases for J; bases not matched to a gene: 13. CDR3 length: 19 amino acids. The CDR3 protein is CASSQDPSGTGWRYNEQFF. The DNA for the CDR3 is TGTGCCAGCAGCCAAGACCCATCCGGGACAGGGTGGAGGTACAATGAGCAGTTCTTC.

The chain couples TRBV5-1 to TRBJ1-1; the match to TRBD1 covers 9 bases. From germline, CDR1 is SGHRS and CDR2 YFSETQ. CDR3 length: 17 amino acids. V shed 2 bases, J shed 1 base, and the junction held 9 bases outside the gene matches. CDR3 sequence: CASSLRSDRGENTEAFF. The CDR3 DNA is TGCGCCAGCAGCTTACGGAGTGACAGGGGGGAGAACACTGAAGCTTTCTTT.

This chain connects TRBV5-1 to TRBJ2-3; 8 nucleotides align to TRBD1. Unmatched junction bases numbered 4, after V lost 0 bases and J lost 1 base. The CDR3 length is 16 residues. Germline values: CDR1 SGHRS, CDR2 YFSETQ. This chain's CDR3 is CASSLVQGEGTDTQYF. The DNA for the CDR3 is TGCGCCAGCAGCTTGGTACAGGGGGAAGGCACAGATACGCAGTATTTT.

This sequence joins TRBV7-9 and TRBJ1-1; D gene unclear. This CDR3 is built from 15 residues. Germline CDR1 reads SEHNR; CDR2 reads FQNEAQ (reference sequence). With 1 base removed from V and 4 bases from J, the gap between germline ends came to 13 bases. In DNA form, the CDR3 reads TGTGCCAGCAGCTTAGTTCCAGGAAGTGGCACTGAAGCTTTCTTT. Translated, it gives CASSLVPGSGTEAFF.

The gene calls are TRBV2 and TRBJ1-6; no definite D call. The length of the CDR3 is 12 residues. Trimming took off 1 base at V and 13 bases at J, with 8 bases between the two ends. Germline CDR1 is SNHLY and CDR2 is FYNNEI. For the CDR3, the DNA is TGTGCCAGCAGTGAAGGCCGCTGGCCCCTCCACTTT. It yields the protein CASSEGRWPLHF.

The chain joins TRBV9 to TRBJ1-2; the match to TRBD1 covers 9 bases. V lost 3 bases, J lost 8 bases, and 8 bases stayed unmatched. Germline V gene lookup returns CDR1 SGDLS and CDR2 YYNGEE. The CDR3 totals 14 residues. The CDR3 nucleotides are TGTGCCAGCAGCGCCGGGACAGGGTCGGGAGGCTACACCTTC. Translation: CASSAGTGSGGYTF.

As DNA, the CDR3 is TGTGCCAGCAGTGTTACCTCCTCGGGCAGGGGTGAAGAGACCCAGTACTTC. Amino acid sequence: CASSVTSSGRGEETQYF. The gene calls are TRBV6-1 and TRBJ2-5, with D perhaps matching TRBD1 (6 bases). Trimming left V 4 bases short and J 3 bases short, with 21 bases between. The CDR3 has 17 amino acids. Germline loops: CDR1 MNHNS, CDR2 SASEGT.